These 28 T cell receptor beta chains originate from one sample sequenced in a study of T cell clonotyping in hematopoietic cell transplantation. Assay used: immunoSEQ multiplex PCR; TCRdb lists only in-frame clones, some missing. The table includes about 15,000 clones, 80% to 90% detected once. This specimen was PBMCs, taken 100 days after allogeneic stem cell transplant. Source of these receptors: a male patient aged 50 to 59 who had an allogeneic stem cell transplant from an unrelated donor, so T cells may come from the graft donor. Some clones in this sample may be carry-over from other donors' samples.

The rearrangement joins TRBV6-1 to TRBJ2-2, with 8 bases aligning to TRBD2. V gave up 4 bases and J gave up 5 bases; unmatched junction bases: 6. This CDR3 contains 15 residues. CDR1 MNHNS and CDR2 SASEGT come from the germline V gene. In DNA, the CDR3 is TGTGCCAGCAGTGGAGCGGGGGTCCATACCGGGGAGCTGTTTTTT. It is translated as CASSGAGVHTGELFF.

V usage is TRBV9 and J usage is TRBJ2-5; D unresolved. With the DNA end fitting TRBJ2-7 better, the J assignment may be wrong. This CDR3 region has 15 residues. The germline CDR1 and CDR2 sequences are SGDLS and YYNGEE. DNA for the CDR3: TGTGCCAGCAGCGTAGGTTCCGGCAGTAGCAACGAGCAGTACTTC. Protein: CASSVGSGSSNEQYF.

The chain couples TRBV5-1 to TRBJ2-3; D is possibly TRBD1 (6 bases). CDR3 length: 15 amino acids. The germline V gene encodes CDR1 SGHRS and CDR2 YFSETQ. Trimming pared 1 base from V and 5 bases from J, leaving 14 bases between. The CDR3 sequence: CASSLTSGARDTQYF. Here the CDR3 DNA reads TGCGCCAGCAGCTTGACCTCAGGGGCAAGAGATACGCAGTATTTT.

V is TRBV6-6 and J is TRBJ2-7; TRBD2 matches at 9 bases. V trimming: 2 bases; J trimming: 4 bases; junction bases outside the gene matches: 6. The CDR3 covers 15 residues. The germline V gene has CDR1 MNHNY and CDR2 SVGAGI (reference sequence). CDR3 loop: CASSYISSGSYEQYF. For the CDR3, the DNA is TGTGCCAGCAGTTACATCAGTAGCGGGAGTTACGAGCAGTACTTC.

The rearrangement joins TRBV5-1 to TRBJ1-1, with D tentatively TRBD1 (5 bases). Trimming stripped 4 bases from V and 1 base from J, with 11 bases between. The length of the CDR3 is 14 residues. Germline loops: CDR1 SGHRS, CDR2 YFSETQ. The CDR3 here is CASSGQDTNTEAFF. DNA of the CDR3: TGCGCCAGCAGCGGGCAGGACACGAACACTGAAGCTTTCTTT. The full variable domain, completed using reference TRBV5-1 and TRBJ1-1, is KAGVTQTPRYLIKTRGQQVTLSCSPISGHRSVSWYQQTPGQGLQFLFEYFSETQRNKGNFPGRFSGRQFSNSRSEMNVSTLELGDSALYLCASSGQDTNTEAFFGQGTRLTVV.

This clone appeared once. The chain carries TRBV7-2 and TRBJ2-7, with D possibly TRBD1 on 6 matching bases. Trimming removed 3 bases from V and 6 bases from J, with 12 bases in between. CDR3 size: 13 residues. Germline CDR1 SGHTA, CDR2 FQGNSA. The CDR3: CASSFRQAPEQYF. CDR3 DNA sequence: TGTGCCAGCAGCTTTCGACAGGCCCCCGAGCAGTACTTC.

The chain employs TRBV6-5 and TRBJ1-1, with D perhaps matching TRBD1 (5 bases). The germline CDR1 and CDR2 sequences are MNHEY and SVGAGI. The V and J ends lost 6 bases and 2 bases respectively, with 13 bases between them. This CDR3 has 14 residues. The CDR3 nucleotides read TGTGCCAGCAGCCGAGGGACGGATAACACTGAAGCTTTCTTT. It is translated as CASSRGTDNTEAFF.

The rearrangement links TRBV7-9 to TRBJ2-3; D is ambiguous. This CDR3 region has 14 residues. With 1 base removed from V and 2 bases from J, the gap between germline ends came to 7 bases. Germline CDR1 and CDR2: SEHNR and FQNEAQ (reference sequence). The CDR3 nucleotides are TGTGCCAGCAGCTTAGTGGGCTACACAGATACGCAGTATTTT. Translation gives CASSLVGYTDTQYF.

This chain uses TRBV2 with TRBJ2-7; 8 nucleotides line up with TRBD2. Looked up from germline, CDR1 is SNHLY and CDR2 is FYNNEI. The CDR3 length is 14 residues. Unmatched junction bases numbered 7, after V lost 6 bases and J lost 3 bases. This chain's CDR3 is CASRPDSGSYEQYF. DNA of the CDR3: TGTGCCAGCAGACCGGACAGCGGGAGCTACGAGCAGTACTTC.

There are a few counts of this clone. The chain is built from TRBV6-1 and TRBJ1-1, with D unclear. Trimming cost V 6 bases and J 8 bases, with 10 bases left between them. Germline V gene lookup returns CDR1 MNHNS and CDR2 SASEGT. This CDR3 region has 11 residues. The DNA of the CDR3 is TGTGCCAGCAGCCCTAAATGGGAAGCTTTCTTT. Translating gives CASSPKWEAFF.

The table lists this clone with a few counts. The gene calls are TRBV30 and TRBJ1-4, with D unclear. Germline V gene data show CDR1 as GTSNPN and CDR2 as SVGIG (reference sequence). Trimming took 3 bases from V and 4 from J, leaving 9 bases between them. The CDR3 sequence is 13 residues long. The CDR3 nucleotides read TGTGCCTGGAGCCGTCCATTTAATGAAAAACTGTTTTTT. Residues: CAWSRPFNEKLFF.

This clone showed up just once. This chain joins TRBV18 and TRBJ2-7; TRBD1 is a possible D gene (6 bases). CDR1 and CDR2 (germline): KGHSH, LQKENI. There are 14 residues in the CDR3. V lost 6 bases, J lost 7 bases, and 19 bases lay in between. The CDR3 spells CASSPGLLQGEQYF. CDR3 nucleotides: TGTGCCAGCTCGCCTGGACTGCTACAGGGAGAGCAGTACTTC.

This rearrangement joins TRBV27 to TRBJ2-5; TRBD1 or TRBD2 may be the D gene (6 bases each). V was trimmed by 0 bases and J by 2 bases, leaving 7 bases between them. Looked up from germline, CDR1 is MNHEY and CDR2 is SMNVEV (reference sequence). The CDR3 extends over 14 amino acids. Here the CDR3 DNA reads TGTGCCAGCAGTTTATCAGGGGGGCAAGAGACCCAGTACTTC. Translating it yields CASSLSGGQETQYF.

This chain uses TRBV28 with TRBJ1-2; no clear D. The CDR3 is 12 amino acids. The V and J ends lost 8 bases and 1 base respectively, with 8 bases between them. From germline, CDR1 is MDHEN and CDR2 SYDVKM. The DNA of the CDR3 is TGTGCCAGCTCCCTACTTAACTATGGCTACACCTTC. Translated, it gives CASSLLNYGYTF.

The J gene is TRBJ1-6, the V gene TRBV5-6, with 7 bases aligning to TRBD1. The ends lost 0 bases at V and 6 bases at J; junction bases unmatched: 6. In germline, CDR1 is SGHDT, CDR2 YYEEEE. The CDR3 contains 16 residues. The CDR3 loop is CASSLGVDRVNSPLHF. The CDR3 coding sequence is TGTGCCAGCAGCTTGGGGGTAGACAGGGTTAATTCACCCCTCCACTTT.

The V gene is TRBV6-1, the J gene TRBJ1-1; unclear D gene. This CDR3 spans 11 amino acids. The germline V gene encodes CDR1 MNHNS and CDR2 SASEGT. Trimming took 4 bases from V and 4 from J, leaving 4 bases between them. CDR3 nucleotide sequence: TGTGCCAGCAGTGGTCCCACTGAAGCTTTCTTT. This sequence encodes CASSGPTEAFF.

The chain's CDR3 is CASSSPGLPYEQYF. Here the CDR3 DNA reads TGTGCCAGCAGTTCACCGGGACTTCCCTACGAGCAGTACTTC. V usage is TRBV28 and J usage is TRBJ2-7, with a tentative D call TRBD2 (6 bases). Germline values: CDR1 MDHEN, CDR2 SYDVKM. The CDR3 runs 14 residues. V shed 4 bases and J shed 2 bases, with 12 bases lying between them.

A single count supports this clone. CDR3 loop: CASSLQGAEETQYF. DNA of the CDR3: TGTGCCAGCAGTTTACAGGGGGCGGAAGAGACCCAGTACTTC. The V call is TRBV2, the J call TRBJ2-5; 9 bases are shared with TRBD1. J lost 3 bases, V lost 5 bases, and 4 bases had no gene match. The CDR3 is 14 amino acids. The germline CDR1 and CDR2 sequences are SNHLY and FYNNEI.

The chain is built from TRBV7-3 and TRBJ2-1; TRBD2 agrees at 7 bases. The germline gives CDR1 SGHTA, CDR2 FQGTGA. Trimming at V came to 5 bases and at J to 3 bases, leaving 10 bases not matched to a gene. The CDR3 loop spans 16 amino acids. CDR3 loop: CASSPYGGGHYNEQFF. In DNA, the CDR3 is TGTGCCAGCAGCCCTTACGGGGGAGGGCACTACAATGAGCAGTTCTTC.

The rearrangement uses TRBV7-6 and TRBJ2-2; a possible D gene is TRBD2 (6 bases). Between the trimmed V and J ends, which lost 5 bases and 5 bases, there was a span of 15 bases. Germline V gene lookup returns CDR1 SGHVS and CDR2 FNYEAQ. The length of the CDR3 is 15 residues. CDR3 nucleotides: TGTGCCAGCAGCCCCACAGGAGGGGTGACCGGGGAGCTGTTTTTT. Amino acids: CASSPTGGVTGELFF.

The rearrangement uses TRBV19 and TRBJ1-1, with D unclear. Germline V gene data show CDR1 as LNHDA and CDR2 as SQIVND (reference sequence). Between the trimmed V and J ends, which lost 9 bases and 5 bases, there was a span of 19 bases. This CDR3 region has 14 residues. The CDR3 nucleotides read TGTGCCAGGCGTTCAGACTTTAAGGGAACTGAAGCTTTCTTT. Protein product: CARRSDFKGTEAFF.

V usage is TRBV2 and J usage is TRBJ1-2; no clear D gene. The germline V gene encodes CDR1 SNHLY and CDR2 FYNNEI. The CDR3 consists of 13 residues. The V end lost 5 bases, the J end lost 4 bases, and 11 bases lay between the germline ends. DNA for the CDR3: TGTGCCAGCAGTCCTCAGGCCGTCTATGGCTACACCTTC. This encodes CASSPQAVYGYTF.

The rearrangement uses TRBV10-3 and TRBJ1-1; the D is unclear. Deletions cut 5 bases from V and 1 base from J, with 8 bases between. The CDR3 consists of 13 residues. Germline V gives CDR1 ENHRY, CDR2 SYGVKD. CDR3 sequence reads: CAISPPGNTEAFF. Here the CDR3 DNA reads TGTGCCATCAGTCCTCCAGGGAACACTGAAGCTTTCTTT.

The chain combines TRBV7-9 with TRBJ1-5; no firm D call. The length of the CDR3 is 15 residues. V lost 2 bases and J lost 8, with 16 bases in between. Germline values: CDR1 SEHNR, CDR2 FQNEAQ (reference sequence). The DNA of the CDR3 is TGTGCCAGCAGCTTAACGGGTCATCTTTTAGAGCCCCAGCATTTT. Amino acids: CASSLTGHLLEPQHF. The whole variable domain, remainder taken from reference TRBV7-9 and TRBJ1-5, is DTGVSQNPRHKITKRGQNVTFRCDPISEHNRLYWYRQTLGQGPEFLTYFQNEAQLEKSRLLSDRFSAERPKGSFSTLEIQRTEQGDSAMYLCASSLTGHLLEPQHFGDGTRLSIL.

The chain combines TRBV7-6 with TRBJ2-1, with a tentative D call TRBD2 (6 bases). V was clipped by 8 bases and J by 8 bases, with 19 bases between them. CDR1 is SGHVS, CDR2 FNYEAQ, per germline. The CDR3 loop spans 14 amino acids. The CDR3 reads CASAPGLQSDEQFF. The CDR3 coding sequence is TGTGCCAGCGCACCGGGACTGCAATCCGATGAGCAGTTCTTC.

This chain connects TRBV6-5 to TRBJ1-6; D gene unclear. The CDR3 totals 15 residues. Germline CDR1 is MNHEY and CDR2 is SVGAGI. The V end was cut by 0 bases, the J end by 5 bases, with 8 bases between. The CDR3 DNA reads as TGTGCCAGCAGTTACTCGGGCCCGGATAATTCACCCCTCCACTTT. This translates into CASSYSGPDNSPLHF.

The chain links TRBV28 to TRBJ2-2, with D unresolved. CDR3 length equals 13 residues. V was pared by 2 bases and J by 0 bases, with 1 base between. Germline V CDR1 and CDR2: MDHEN, SYDVKM. CDR3 coding DNA: TGTGCCAGCAGTTTAGCGAACACCGGGGAGCTGTTTTTT. Its protein is CASSLANTGELFF. Together with reference TRBV28 and TRBJ2-2, the CDR3 gives the full variable domain: DVKVTQSSRYLVKRTGEKVFLECVQDMDHENMFWYRQDPGLGLRLIYFSYDVKMKEKGDIPEGYSVSREKKERFSLILESASTNQTSMYLCASSLANTGELFFGEGSRLTVL.

V gene TRBV19 combines with J gene TRBJ1-1; D possibly corresponds to TRBD1 (5 bases). Germline V gene lookup returns CDR1 LNHDA and CDR2 SQIVND (reference sequence). The CDR3 consists of 12 residues. Between the trimmed V and J ends, which lost 7 bases and 4 bases, there was a span of 10 bases. The CDR3 sequence is CASISRGTEAFF. In nucleotides, the CDR3 is TGTGCCAGTATATCGAGGGGCACTGAAGCTTTCTTT.